This T cell receptor beta chain was retrieved from a study of T cells after yellow fever vaccination. Across the whole study: With SMART-Seq v4 Ultra Low Input, the fractions containing low cell numbers were prepared. General study findings and limits: It was a weaker secondary response, yet one that peaked faster, at day 5 versus 15.

Universal primer sites and UMIs were introduced during 5'RACE template-switching synthesis of TCR cDNA. One entry per CDR3 protein results from TCRdb running MiXCR on the 5' RACE reads. The table shows hundreds of thousands of distinct CDR3 sequences, with 21% occurring only once. Notes on this clonotype: Its cognate antigen is unknown.

This TCR derives from a man between 18 and 35 years old who received the YFV17D yellow fever vaccine. Here the sequenced sample was PBMCs, taken about 20 days after the first yellow fever vaccination.

The CDR3 sequence: CASSLNRGVEETQYF. As DNA, the CDR3 is TGTGCCAGCAGCTTAAATCGGGGGGTGGAAGAGACCCAGTACTTC. The rearrangement links TRBV7-3 to TRBJ2-5, with 7 positions matching TRBD2. Germline assignment: CDR1 SGHTA and CDR2 FQGTGA. Losses at the gene ends were 1 base for V and 3 bases for J; bases not matched to a gene: 5. This CDR3 is built from 15 residues.